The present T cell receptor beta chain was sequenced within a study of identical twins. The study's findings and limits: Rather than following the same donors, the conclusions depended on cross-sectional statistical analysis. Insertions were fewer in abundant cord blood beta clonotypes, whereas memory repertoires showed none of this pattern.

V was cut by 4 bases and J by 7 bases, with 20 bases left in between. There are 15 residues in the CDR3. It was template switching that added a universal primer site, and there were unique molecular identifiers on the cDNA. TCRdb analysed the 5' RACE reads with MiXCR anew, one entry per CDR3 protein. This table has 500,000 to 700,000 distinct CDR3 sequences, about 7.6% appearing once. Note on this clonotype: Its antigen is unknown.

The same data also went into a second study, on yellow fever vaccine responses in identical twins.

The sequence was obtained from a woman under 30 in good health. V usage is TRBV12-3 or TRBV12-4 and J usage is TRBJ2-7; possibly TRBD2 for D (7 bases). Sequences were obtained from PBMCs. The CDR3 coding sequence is TGTGCCAGCAGTTGGGCAGGGGAGGGCTGGAGGGAGCAGTACTTC. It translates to CASSWAGEGWREQYF.